This T cell receptor beta chain comes out of a study of blood T cell repertoires in COVID-19 (TCRdb year 2020). About the full investigation: The collaborator samples originated in the United States, Italy and Spain and spanned the acute and convalescent phases of COVID-19. The material from the prospective study consisted of cDNA or gDNA derived from T cells, B-cell-depleted T cells, or PBMCs. Deeply sampled blood TCRbeta repertoires from subjects exposed to, actively infected with, or recovered from COVID-19 were included in the dataset. The repertoires were released in a freely available public database meant as a resource for research on the immune response to SARS-CoV-2. Samples were obtained from the ongoing ImmuneRACE study (first 160 participants) and from about 1,300 subjects provided by 6 global collaborators. Nearly every sample came with metadata listing a de-identified subject ID, COVID-19 status, age in years and sex. HLA class I and class II types, where available, came from metadata supplied by the sample provider rather than from assay-based typing.

Remarks on this clone: Its antigen is still unknown. No much larger clone is present one base from it, and per-base qualities are unavailable.

Enrolling through a virtual design, the prospective study's participants ranged in age from about 18 to 89 years and lived across about two dozen United States geographic areas. In the prospective study, cohorts were assigned on the basis of participant-reported clinical history obtained from a screening survey and a study questionnaire. For ImmuneRACE Cohort 3, a participant was defined as recovered based on two consecutive negative NP/OP PCR tests, clearance by a healthcare professional, or resolution of symptoms. Each participant in the prospective study had whole blood, serum and a nasopharyngeal or oropharyngeal swab collected by mobile phlebotomists. Prospective study participants could optionally give additional blood draws and questionnaires over a roughly two-month period. Before DNA extraction, prospective study blood samples were shipped either frozen or at room temperature. TCRbeta CDR3 regions were amplified from genomic DNA by means of the immunoSEQ Assay, a bias-controlled multiplex PCR. Processing in the source paper ran as follows. Within the assay, amplification of reference gene primers was used to estimate how many nucleated cells each sample contained. To quantify the absolute abundance of each unique TCRbeta CDR3 rearrangement, sequence reads were collapsed and filtered. For each sample, productive Simpson clonality was calculated by taking the square root of Simpson's diversity index across productive rearrangements. In TCRdb, the immuneACCESS table is reduced to in-frame sequences with V and J assigned. These tables do not hold every clone; where another copy was compared, an unresolved V gene accounts for under half, and the others remain unexplained. V and J calls and clone size are copied from that table; D and trimming were computed from the DNA. This sample gives approximately 230,000 clones in total; around four fifths of them show up just once. Jointly, the top ten make up 15% of the sample.

What the authors observed across the whole study: The amount of clinical and demographic metadata varied by source and participant and was provided uncurated.

The sequence was obtained from a man in his forties or fifties who had recovered from COVID-19. The sample comprised PBMCs or T cells enriched from blood (not recorded which).

Here the CDR3 is given as CASSSSSGNTIYF. The DNA sequence reads TGTGCCAGCTCCTCCAGCTCTGGAAACACCATATATTTT. The sequence joins TRBV5-6 to TRBJ1-3, with the D gene uncertain. Taken from the germline V gene, the CDR1 and CDR2 loops are SGHDT and YYEEEE. The CDR3 has 13 amino acids, counting the end cysteine and phenylalanine. The kept DNA is CDR3 alone, 39 bases in frame from the first base. Relative to germline, V is 7 bases shorter and J is 0 bases shorter, with 8 bases between their ends.